These 8 T cell receptor beta chains were all obtained from the same sample, sequenced in a study of blood T cell repertoires in COVID-19. Produced via immunoSEQ multiplex PCR; TCRdb's table is partial and in-frame only. Among approximately 140,000 clones listed, around 80% were seen once. Sequenced sample: peripheral blood. The source of these receptors is a man in his sixties with active or convalescent COVID-19.

Only one count was recorded for this clone. The rearrangement links TRBV11-2 to TRBJ1-2, with D possibly being TRBD1 (5 bases). Germline values: CDR1 SGHAT, CDR2 FQNNGV. The CDR3 totals 14 residues. With 0 bases removed from V and 7 bases from J, the gap between germline ends came to 12 bases. CDR3 DNA: TGTGCCAGCAGCTTAGATAGGCTTAGGGGTGGCTACACCTTC. Translation gives CASSLDRLRGGYTF.

This chain links TRBV5-1 with TRBJ2-3, with D maybe TRBD1 (6 bases). The germline CDR1 and CDR2 sequences are SGHRS and YFSETQ. V was shortened by 2 bases and J by 6 bases, with 16 bases between the two germline ends. The CDR3 spans 15 residues. The CDR3 loop reads CASSLQGRDSDTQYF. DNA of the CDR3: TGCGCCAGCAGCTTACAGGGACGGGATAGCGATACGCAGTATTTT.

V is TRBV3-1 (or the pseudogene TRBV3-2) and J is TRBJ1-3; tentatively, D is TRBD1 (5 bases). Germline CDR1 and CDR2: LGHDT and YNNKEL (reference sequence). The CDR3 length is 13 residues. V was trimmed by 8 bases and J by 7 bases, leaving 15 bases between them. The CDR3 sequence is CASAGPGRNTIYF. CDR3 nucleotides: TGTGCCAGCGCAGGGCCAGGGAGGAACACCATATATTTT.

This clone was detected once. J is TRBJ2-7 and V is TRBV7-2, with D perhaps TRBD1 (5 bases). CDR1 is SGHTA, CDR2 FQGNSA, per germline. The CDR3 extends over 13 amino acids. The ends were cut back, 1 base at V and 5 bases at J, with 9 bases in the middle. The chain's CDR3 is CASSLVQGHEQYF. DNA of the CDR3: TGTGCCAGCAGCTTAGTCCAGGGCCACGAGCAGTACTTC.

The rearrangement uses TRBV10-3 and TRBJ1-1, with D unclear. CDR3 length equals 14 residues. Germline V gives CDR1 ENHRY, CDR2 SYGVKD. The V end was cut by 0 bases, the J end by 1 base, with 6 bases between. The chain's CDR3 is CAISESGGNTEAFF. CDR3 nucleotide sequence: TGTGCCATCAGTGAGTCCGGCGGGAACACTGAAGCTTTCTTT.

This chain links TRBV19 with TRBJ2-3; TRBD1 agrees at 9 bases. CDR1 and CDR2 from the germline V gene are LNHDA and SQIVND (reference sequence). J lost 2 bases, V lost 11 bases, and 8 bases had no gene match. This CDR3 has 14 amino acids. Here the CDR3 DNA reads TGTGCCGTCAGACAGGGGGGAGACACAGATACGCAGTATTTT. Amino acids: CAVRQGGDTDTQYF.

This clone was observed a few times. J is TRBJ2-7 and V is TRBV5-4; TRBD2 is a possible D gene (7 bases). V was shortened by 5 bases and J by 7 bases, with 19 bases between the two germline ends. Germline-derived CDR1 and CDR2 are SGHNT and YYREEE (reference sequence). There are 14 residues in the CDR3. CDR3 amino acids: CASRNWGGPLEQYF. CDR3 coding DNA: TGTGCCAGCAGGAACTGGGGGGGCCCCTTAGAGCAGTACTTC.

The rearrangement joins TRBV5-1 to TRBJ2-2; D not resolved. Looked up from germline, CDR1 is SGHRS and CDR2 is YFSETQ. CDR3 length equals 12 residues. The V end was cut by 4 bases, the J end by 5 bases, with 6 bases between. The CDR3 loop reads CASSRVTGELFF. CDR3 DNA sequence: TGCGCCAGCAGCCGAGTTACCGGGGAGCTGTTTTTT.